These 12 T cell receptor beta chains came from one sample sequenced in a study of cytomegalovirus exposure and HLA in healthy donors. PCR employed 60 Vbeta and 13 Jbeta primers. Method: immunoSEQ multiplex PCR; TCRdb's copy keeps in-frame clones and lacks some. The table lists around 120,000 clones, about 60% of them singletons. Sequenced sample: PBMCs. The receptor set was obtained from a man aged 40-49 years in good health and CMV-seropositive.

This clone was observed once. The chain combines TRBV6-1 with TRBJ2-5; 13 bases agree with TRBD2. The CDR3 length is 16 residues. V shed 4 bases, J shed 5 bases, and the junction held 7 bases outside the gene matches. Germline values: CDR1 MNHNS, CDR2 SASEGT. The CDR3 here is CASSGLLAGGQETQYF. Written as DNA, the CDR3 is TGTGCCAGCAGTGGCCTACTAGCGGGGGGGCAGGAGACCCAGTACTTC.

J is TRBJ1-5 and V is TRBV7-7, with no clear D. Per the germline V gene, CDR1 is SSHAT and CDR2 is FNYEAQ (reference sequence). Trimming cost V 1 base and J 4 bases, with 5 bases left between them. The CDR3 sequence is 13 residues long. CDR3 DNA sequence: TGTGCCAGCAGCTTAGGGCCGAATCAGCCCCAGCATTTT. Its protein product is CASSLGPNQPQHF.

This clone was seen a handful of times. This sequence joins TRBV4-1 and TRBJ2-7; 9 bases map to TRBD1. The CDR3 is made up of 22 amino acids. V gave up 1 base and J gave up 2 bases; unmatched junction bases: 24. Germline CDR1 and CDR2: MGHRA and YSYEKL. CDR3 residues: CASSQVRPTSPYRDRATYEQYF. DNA of the CDR3: TGCGCCAGCAGCCAAGTGAGACCCACCTCGCCCTACCGGGACAGGGCCACCTACGAGCAGTACTTC.

The V call is TRBV18, the J call TRBJ1-1; D not resolved. CDR3 length: 14 amino acids. The V end lost 5 bases, the J end lost 0 bases, and 10 bases lay between the germline ends. CDR1 is KGHSH, CDR2 LQKENI, per germline. The CDR3 here is CASSLSGMNTEAFF. As DNA, the CDR3 is TGTGCCAGCTCATTAAGCGGGATGAACACTGAAGCTTTCTTT.

A word on this clone: Relative to the germline gene, one junction end is altered; a read error may explain this. CDR3 loop: CAISDPSGGQESQYF. CDR3 sequence (DNA): TGTGCCATCAGTGATCCTAGCGGGGGACAAGAGTCCCAGTACTTC. V is TRBV10-3 and J is TRBJ2-5; TRBD2 matches at 10 bases. The CDR3 has 15 amino acids. CDR1 is ENHRY, CDR2 SYGVKD, per germline.

This chain links TRBV5-6 with TRBJ1-2; TRBD1 matches 9 bases. V shed 3 bases, J shed 5 bases, and the junction held 2 bases outside the gene matches. The CDR3 sequence is 13 residues long. Germline V gives CDR1 SGHDT, CDR2 YYEEEE. The CDR3 sequence is CASSWTGEYGYTF. The CDR3 DNA reads TGTGCCAGCAGCTGGACAGGGGAATATGGCTACACCTTC.

The V and J genes are TRBV5-1 and TRBJ2-7; D may be TRBD2 (5 bases). The CDR3 contains 14 residues. Trimming left V 0 bases short and J 4 bases short, with 11 bases between. Germline-derived CDR1 and CDR2 are SGHRS and YFSETQ. CDR3 nucleotide sequence: TGCGCCAGCAGCTTGGGAGGGAACTCTTACGAGCAGTACTTC. Its translation is CASSLGGNSYEQYF.

The V and J genes are TRBV18 and TRBJ2-7; 10 nucleotides line up with TRBD2. Germline lookup yields CDR1 KGHSH and CDR2 LQKENI. Trimming at V came to 3 bases and at J to 2 bases, leaving 4 bases not matched to a gene. The CDR3 covers 15 residues. CDR3 region: CASSPPGLATYEQYF. The CDR3 DNA sequence: TGTGCCAGCTCACCGCCGGGACTAGCGACCTACGAGCAGTACTTC. The full variable domain, with the rest looked up from reference TRBV18 and TRBJ2-7, is NAGVMQNPRHLVRRRGQEARLRCSPMKGHSHVYWYRQLPEEGLKFMVYLQKENIIDESGMPKERFSAEFPKEGPSILRIQQVVRGDSAAYFCASSPPGLATYEQYFGPGTRLTVT.

Notes on this clone: One end of the junction varies from germline; a read error may be responsible. This specimen includes other DNA sequences encoding the same CDR3. CDR3 loop: CAISEWSNSPLHF. The CDR3 nucleotides read TGTGCCATCAGTGAGTGGAGCAATTCACCCCTCCATTTT. This chain links TRBV10-3 with TRBJ1-6; no reliable D call. The CDR3 has 13 amino acids. The V gene's germline CDR1 is ENHRY and CDR2 SYGVKD.

This chain links TRBV7-9 with TRBJ2-2; D possibly corresponds to TRBD2 (6 bases). This CDR3 is 15 amino acids long. Trimming took off 4 bases at V and 7 bases at J, with 16 bases between the two ends. Per germline, CDR1 SEHNR and CDR2 FQNEAQ (reference sequence). CDR3 in amino acids: CASSWGAGTIGELFF. For the CDR3, the DNA is TGTGCCAGCAGCTGGGGTGCGGGGACCATCGGGGAGCTGTTTTTT.

The chain recombines TRBV28 with TRBJ2-5; maybe TRBD2 (5 bases). CDR3 length: 13 amino acids. The ends were cut back, 3 bases at V and 4 bases at J, with 9 bases in the middle. Germline V lookup: CDR1 MDHEN, CDR2 SYDVKM. The CDR3 loop reads CASSFGGRETQYF. The CDR3 DNA is TGTGCCAGCAGTTTTGGTGGGAGAGAGACCCAGTACTTC. Full variable domain (remainder filled in from reference TRBV28 and TRBJ2-5): DVKVTQSSRYLVKRTGEKVFLECVQDMDHENMFWYRQDPGLGLRLIYFSYDVKMKEKGDIPEGYSVSREKKERFSLILESASTNQTSMYLCASSFGGRETQYFGPGTRLLVL.

This clone was seen a few times. This sequence joins TRBV18 and TRBJ1-4; D ambiguous. CDR3 length equals 13 residues. Germline V lookup: CDR1 KGHSH, CDR2 LQKENI. V gave up 5 bases and J gave up 0 bases, with 4 bases separating them. CDR3: CASSGPTNEKLFF. In DNA, the CDR3 is TGTGCCAGCTCAGGGCCAACTAATGAAAAACTGTTTTTT.